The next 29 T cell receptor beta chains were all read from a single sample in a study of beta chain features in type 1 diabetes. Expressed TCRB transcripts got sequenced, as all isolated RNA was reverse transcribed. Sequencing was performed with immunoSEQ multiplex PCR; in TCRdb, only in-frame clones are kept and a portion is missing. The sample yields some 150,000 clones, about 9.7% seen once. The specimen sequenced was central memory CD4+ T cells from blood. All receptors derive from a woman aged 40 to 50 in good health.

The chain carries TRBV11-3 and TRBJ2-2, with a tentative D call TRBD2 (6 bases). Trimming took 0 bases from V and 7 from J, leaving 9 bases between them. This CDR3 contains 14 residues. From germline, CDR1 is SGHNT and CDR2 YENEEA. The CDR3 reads CASSLEGGIGELFF. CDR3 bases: TGTGCCAGCAGCTTAGAGGGAGGAATCGGGGAGCTGTTTTTT.

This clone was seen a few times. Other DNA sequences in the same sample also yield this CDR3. The CDR3 reads CASSLSGRVSTDTQYF. The CDR3 DNA sequence: TGTGCCAGCAGTTTATCTGGGCGGGTTAGCACAGATACGCAGTATTTT. This chain joins TRBV27 and TRBJ2-3; weak D call: TRBD2 (5 bases). The germline CDR1 and CDR2 sequences are MNHEY and SMNVEV (reference sequence). The CDR3 sequence is 16 residues long. V lost 0 bases and J 0 bases, leaving 10 bases between the germline ends.

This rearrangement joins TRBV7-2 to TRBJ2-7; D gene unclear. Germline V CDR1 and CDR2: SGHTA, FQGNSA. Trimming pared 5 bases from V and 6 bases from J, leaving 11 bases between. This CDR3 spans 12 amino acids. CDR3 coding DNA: TGTGCCAGCAGCCCAAGCCTATCCGAGCAGTACTTC. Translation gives CASSPSLSEQYF. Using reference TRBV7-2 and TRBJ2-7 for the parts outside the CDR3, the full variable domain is GAGVSQSPSNKVTEKGKDVELRCDPISGHTALYWYRQSLGQGLEFLIYFQGNSAPDKSGLPSDRFSAERTGGSVSTLTIQRTQQEDSAVYLCASSPSLSEQYFGPGTRLTVT.

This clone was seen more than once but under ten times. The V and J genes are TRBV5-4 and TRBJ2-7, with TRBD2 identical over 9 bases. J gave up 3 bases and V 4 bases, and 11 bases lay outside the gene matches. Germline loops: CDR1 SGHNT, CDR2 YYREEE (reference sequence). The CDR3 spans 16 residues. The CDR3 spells CASSQDLGTSRYEQYF. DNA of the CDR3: TGTGCCAGCAGCCAAGATCTCGGGACTAGCCGCTACGAGCAGTACTTC.

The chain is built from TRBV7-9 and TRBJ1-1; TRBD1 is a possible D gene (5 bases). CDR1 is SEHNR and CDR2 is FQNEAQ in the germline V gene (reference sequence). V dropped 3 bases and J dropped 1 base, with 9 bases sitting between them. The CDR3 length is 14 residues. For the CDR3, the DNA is TGTGCCAGCAGCTTGAGGAGGGGGAACACTGAAGCTTTCTTT. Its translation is CASSLRRGNTEAFF.

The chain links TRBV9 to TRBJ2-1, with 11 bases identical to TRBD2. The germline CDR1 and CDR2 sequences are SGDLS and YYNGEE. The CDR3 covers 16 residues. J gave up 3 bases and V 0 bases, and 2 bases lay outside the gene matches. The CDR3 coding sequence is TGTGCCAGCAGCGTAGAACTAGCGGGGGACTACAATGAGCAGTTCTTC. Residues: CASSVELAGDYNEQFF.

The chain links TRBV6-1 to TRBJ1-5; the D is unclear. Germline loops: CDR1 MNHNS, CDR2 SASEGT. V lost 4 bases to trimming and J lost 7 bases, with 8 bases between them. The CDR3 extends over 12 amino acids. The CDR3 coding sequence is TGTGCCAGCAGTGGAGCTCGGCAGCCCCAGCATTTT. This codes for CASSGARQPQHF.

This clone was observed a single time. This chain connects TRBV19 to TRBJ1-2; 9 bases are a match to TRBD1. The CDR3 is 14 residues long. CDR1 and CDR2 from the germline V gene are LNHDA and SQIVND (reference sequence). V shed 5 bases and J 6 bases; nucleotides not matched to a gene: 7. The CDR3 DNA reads TGTGCCAGTAGTTCGGACAGGGGTAGGAATGGCTACACCTTC. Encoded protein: CASSSDRGRNGYTF.

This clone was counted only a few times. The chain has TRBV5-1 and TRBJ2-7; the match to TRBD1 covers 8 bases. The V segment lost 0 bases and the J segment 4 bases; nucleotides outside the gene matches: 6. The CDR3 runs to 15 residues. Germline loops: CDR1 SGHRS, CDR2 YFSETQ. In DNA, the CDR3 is TGCGCCAGCAGCTTGGGGGGGACAGGCTATTACGAGCAGTACTTC. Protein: CASSLGGTGYYEQYF.

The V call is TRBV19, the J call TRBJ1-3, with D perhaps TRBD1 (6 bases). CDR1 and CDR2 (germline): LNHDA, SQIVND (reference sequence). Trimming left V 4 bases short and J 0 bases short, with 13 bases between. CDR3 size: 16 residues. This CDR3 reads CASSKLRTDSGNTIYF. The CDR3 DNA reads TGTGCCAGTAGTAAACTACGGACAGACTCTGGAAACACCATATATTTT. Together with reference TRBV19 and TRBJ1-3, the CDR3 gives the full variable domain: DGGITQSPKYLFRKEGQNVTLSCEQNLNHDAMYWYRQDPGQGLRLIYYSQIVNDFQKGDIAEGYSVSREKKESFPLTVTSAQKNPTAFYLCASSKLRTDSGNTIYFGEGSWLTVV.

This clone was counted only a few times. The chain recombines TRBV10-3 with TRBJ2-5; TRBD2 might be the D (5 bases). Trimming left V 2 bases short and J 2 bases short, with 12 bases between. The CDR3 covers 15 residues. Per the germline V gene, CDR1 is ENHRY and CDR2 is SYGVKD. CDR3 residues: CAISEERRIQETQYF. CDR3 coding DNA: TGTGCCATCAGTGAGGAGCGGAGGATACAAGAGACCCAGTACTTC.

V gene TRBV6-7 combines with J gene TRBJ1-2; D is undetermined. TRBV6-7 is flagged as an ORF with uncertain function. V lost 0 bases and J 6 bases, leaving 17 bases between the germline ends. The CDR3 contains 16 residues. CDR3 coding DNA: TGTGCCAGCAGTTACTCGAGACGTGGGAGATGGGATGGCTACACCTTC. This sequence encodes CASSYSRRGRWDGYTF.

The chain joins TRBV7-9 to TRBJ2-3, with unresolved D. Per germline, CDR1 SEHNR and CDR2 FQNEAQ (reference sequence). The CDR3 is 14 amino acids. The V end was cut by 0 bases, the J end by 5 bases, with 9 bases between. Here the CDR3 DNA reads TGTGCCAGCAGCTTAGCACAGTTCGGAGATACGCAGTATTTT. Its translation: CASSLAQFGDTQYF.

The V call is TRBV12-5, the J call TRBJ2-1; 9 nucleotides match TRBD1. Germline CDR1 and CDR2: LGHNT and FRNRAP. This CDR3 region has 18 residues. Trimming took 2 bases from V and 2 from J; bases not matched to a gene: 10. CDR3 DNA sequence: TGTGCTAGTGGTTTGCAAATCGGGACAGGGATGCCCTACAATGAGCAGTTCTTC. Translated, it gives CASGLQIGTGMPYNEQFF.

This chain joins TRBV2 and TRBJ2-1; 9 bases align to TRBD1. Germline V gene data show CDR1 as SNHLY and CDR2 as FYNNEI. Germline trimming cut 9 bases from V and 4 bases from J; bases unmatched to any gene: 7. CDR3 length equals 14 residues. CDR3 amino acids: CASGRDRAYNEQFF. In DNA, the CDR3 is TGTGCCAGTGGGCGGGACAGGGCGTACAATGAGCAGTTCTTC.

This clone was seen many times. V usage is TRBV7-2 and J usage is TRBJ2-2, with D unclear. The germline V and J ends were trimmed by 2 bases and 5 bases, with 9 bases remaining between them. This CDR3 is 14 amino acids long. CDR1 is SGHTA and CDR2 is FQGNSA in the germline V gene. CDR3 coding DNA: TGTGCCAGCAGCTTAAGTCAGTTTACCGGGGAGCTGTTTTTT. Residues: CASSLSQFTGELFF.

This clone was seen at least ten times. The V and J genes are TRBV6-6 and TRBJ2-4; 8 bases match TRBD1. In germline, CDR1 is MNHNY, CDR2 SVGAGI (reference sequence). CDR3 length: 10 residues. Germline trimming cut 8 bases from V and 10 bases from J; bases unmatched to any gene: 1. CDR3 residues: CASYRGIQYF. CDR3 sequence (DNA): TGTGCCAGCTACAGGGGGATTCAGTACTTC.

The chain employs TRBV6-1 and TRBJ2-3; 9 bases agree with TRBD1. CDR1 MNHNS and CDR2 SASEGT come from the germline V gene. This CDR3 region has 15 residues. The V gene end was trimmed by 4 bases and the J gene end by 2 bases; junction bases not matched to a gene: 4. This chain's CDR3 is CASSAGQGITDTQYF. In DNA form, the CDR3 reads TGTGCCAGCAGTGCGGGACAGGGCATCACAGATACGCAGTATTTT.

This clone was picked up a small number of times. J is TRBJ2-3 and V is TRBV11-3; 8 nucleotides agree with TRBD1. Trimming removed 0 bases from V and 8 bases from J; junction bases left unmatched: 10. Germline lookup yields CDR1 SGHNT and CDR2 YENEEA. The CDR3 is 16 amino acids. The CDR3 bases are TGTGCCAGCAGCTTAGACTTGGGGACAGGTGCTATTACGCAGTATTTT. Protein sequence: CASSLDLGTGAITQYF. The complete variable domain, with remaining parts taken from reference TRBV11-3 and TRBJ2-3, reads EAGVVQSPRYKIIEKKQPVAFWCNPISGHNTLYWYLQNLGQGPELLIRYENEEAVDDSQLPKDRFSAERLKGVDSTLKIQPAELGDSAVYLCASSLDLGTGAITQYFGPGTRLTVL.

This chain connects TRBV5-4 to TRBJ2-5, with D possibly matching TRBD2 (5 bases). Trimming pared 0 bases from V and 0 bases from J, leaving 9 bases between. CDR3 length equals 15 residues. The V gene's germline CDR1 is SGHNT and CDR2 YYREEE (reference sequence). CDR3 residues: CASSLAGMNQETQYF. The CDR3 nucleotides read TGTGCCAGCAGCTTGGCGGGGATGAACCAAGAGACCCAGTACTTC.

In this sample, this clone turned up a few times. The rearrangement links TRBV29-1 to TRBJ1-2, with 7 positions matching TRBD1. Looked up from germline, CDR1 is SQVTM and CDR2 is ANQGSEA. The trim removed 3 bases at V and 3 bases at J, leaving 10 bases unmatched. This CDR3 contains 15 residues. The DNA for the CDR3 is TGCAGCGTTGATCAAGAGGGGGCATCTGACTATGGCTACACCTTC. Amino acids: CSVDQEGASDYGYTF.

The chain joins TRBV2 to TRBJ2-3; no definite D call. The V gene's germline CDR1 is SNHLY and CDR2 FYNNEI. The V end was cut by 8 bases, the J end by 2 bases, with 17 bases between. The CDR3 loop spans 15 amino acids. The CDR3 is CASLRGPSHTDTQYF. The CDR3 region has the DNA TGTGCCAGCCTCCGTGGGCCCAGCCACACAGATACGCAGTATTTT.

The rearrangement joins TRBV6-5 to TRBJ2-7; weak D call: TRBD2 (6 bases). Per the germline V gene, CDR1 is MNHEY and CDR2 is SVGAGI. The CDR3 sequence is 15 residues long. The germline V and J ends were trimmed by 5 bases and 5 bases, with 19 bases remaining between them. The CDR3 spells CASSTPSLGEDEQYF. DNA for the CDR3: TGTGCCAGCAGTACCCCTTCGTTAGGGGAGGACGAGCAGTACTTC.

The CDR3 spells CASSFRSGDSPYEQYF. For the CDR3, the DNA is TGTGCCAGCAGCTTTAGATCCGGGGACTCCCCCTACGAGCAGTACTTC. The J gene is TRBJ2-7, the V gene TRBV7-2, with D tentatively TRBD2 (6 bases). The CDR3 totals 16 residues. Germline V gene sequence: CDR1 SGHTA, CDR2 FQGNSA. V was cut by 3 bases and J by 2 bases, with 17 bases left in between.

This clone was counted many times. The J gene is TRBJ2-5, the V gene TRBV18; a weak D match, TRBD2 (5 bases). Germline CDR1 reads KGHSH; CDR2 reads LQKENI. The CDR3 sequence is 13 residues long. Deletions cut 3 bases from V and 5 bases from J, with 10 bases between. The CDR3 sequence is CASSPGRRETQYF. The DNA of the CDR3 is TGTGCCAGCTCACCCGGCAGGAGGGAGACCCAGTACTTC.

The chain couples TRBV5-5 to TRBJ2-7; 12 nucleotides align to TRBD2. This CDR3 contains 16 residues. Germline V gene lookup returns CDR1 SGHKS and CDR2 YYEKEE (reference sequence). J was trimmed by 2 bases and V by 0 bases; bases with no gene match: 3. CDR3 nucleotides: TGTGCCAGCAGCTTGGGGACTAGCGGGGCCCCCTACGAGCAGTACTTC. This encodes CASSLGTSGAPYEQYF.

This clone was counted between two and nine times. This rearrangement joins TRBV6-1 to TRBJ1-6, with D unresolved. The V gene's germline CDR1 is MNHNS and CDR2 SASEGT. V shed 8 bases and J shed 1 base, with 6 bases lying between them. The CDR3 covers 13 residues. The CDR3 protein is CASLESYNSPLHF. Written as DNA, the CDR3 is TGTGCCAGCTTGGAGTCCTATAATTCACCCCTCCACTTT.

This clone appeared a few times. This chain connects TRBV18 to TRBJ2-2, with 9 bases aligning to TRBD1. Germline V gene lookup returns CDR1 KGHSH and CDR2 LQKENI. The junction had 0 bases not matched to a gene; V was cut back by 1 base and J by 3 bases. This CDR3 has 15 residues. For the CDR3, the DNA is TGTGCCAGCTCACCACGGACAGGGGACACCGGGGAGCTGTTTTTT. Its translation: CASSPRTGDTGELFF.

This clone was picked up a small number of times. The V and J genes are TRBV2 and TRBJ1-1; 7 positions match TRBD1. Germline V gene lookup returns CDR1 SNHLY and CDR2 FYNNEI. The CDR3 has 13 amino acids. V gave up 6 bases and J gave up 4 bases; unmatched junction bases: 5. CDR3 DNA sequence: TGTGCCAGCAGGGCACAGGGGACCACTGAAGCTTTCTTT. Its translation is CASRAQGTTEAFF.